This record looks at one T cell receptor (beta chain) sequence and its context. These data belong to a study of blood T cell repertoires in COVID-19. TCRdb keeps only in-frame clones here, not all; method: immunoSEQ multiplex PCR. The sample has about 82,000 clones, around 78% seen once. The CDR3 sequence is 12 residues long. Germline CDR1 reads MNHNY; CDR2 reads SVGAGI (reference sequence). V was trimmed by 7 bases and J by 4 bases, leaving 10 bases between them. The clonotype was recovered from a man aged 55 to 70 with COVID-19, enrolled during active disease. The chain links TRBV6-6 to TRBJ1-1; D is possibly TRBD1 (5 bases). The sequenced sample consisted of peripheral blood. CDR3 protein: CASKQVGTEAFF. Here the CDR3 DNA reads TGTGCCAGCAAACAGGTGGGCACTGAAGCTTTCTTT.